Given below is one TCR beta chain in context. What it binds is not known. Sequencing followed a ViraFEST assay step that expanded antigen-specific CD4+ T cells with viral peptide pools. Researchers isolated CD4+ T cells once approximately eleven days of culture had elapsed. By PCR, the person was confirmed to have had SARS-CoV-2 infection between March and December 2020. Every participant took two doses of the BNT162b2 or mRNA-1273 vaccine. Cultures used fewer than 2.5 million PBMC per well, approximately 10 IU/ml IL-2 and approximately 10 ug/ml peptides. The data originate from a study of vaccination effects on CD4 cells after COVID-19. The repertoire was sequenced with immunoSEQ multiplex PCR; TCRdb's copy has only in-frame clones and lacks some. The data hold 15,000 to 20,000 clones, with just over 75% observed a single time. The CDR3 totals 16 residues. The germline V gene has CDR1 MNHNS and CDR2 SASEGT. V dropped 4 bases and J dropped 0 bases, with 12 bases sitting between them.

The receptor's source is a human donor who had a prior SARS-CoV-2 infection. V is TRBV6-1 and J is TRBJ1-4, with TRBD1 as a possible D gene (5 bases). The sequenced sample was CD4+ T cells from PBMCs cultured with SARS-CoV-2 spike peptides, obtained after COVID-19 vaccination. DNA for the CDR3: TGTGCCAGCAGTGTCTTTGACAGATCAACTAATGAAAAACTGTTTTTT. This encodes CASSVFDRSTNEKLFF.